This record covers a single T cell receptor beta chain. Its antigen is unknown. V lost 2 bases and J 5 bases, leaving 19 bases between the germline ends. Germline assignment: CDR1 DFQATT and CDR2 SNEGSKA (reference sequence). The length of the CDR3 is 15 residues. CD4+ T cells that had been cultured provided DNA sequenced with the Oncomine TCR Beta short-read assay. TCRdb ran MiXCR on the PCR reads and lists one entry per CDR3 protein. The sample carries approximately 12,000 distinct CDR3 sequences, around half recorded once. This sample is drawn from a study of vaccination and CD4 T cells after COVID-19. Study information: Stimulation used overlapping spike peptides from SARS-CoV-2, HCoV-NL63, HCoV-OC43 and HCoV-229E.

Treatment given: approximately nine-day PBMC culture with coronavirus spike peptide pools or control peptides (ViraFEST assay). Once peptide pools had expanded antigen-specific T cells, ViraFEST sequenced TCRs. Positive PCR tests dated from March to December 2020, predating US Alpha, Beta and Delta variants. Study observations and caveats: Median counts of SARS-CoV-2-reactive clonotypes increased from 21 to 38; this difference was not significant.

The V call is TRBV20-1, the J call TRBJ2-7; D unresolved. The sample was CD4+ T cells from blood, cultured in vitro. This receptor was obtained from a human donor who had recovered from COVID-19. CDR3 sequence (DNA): TGCAGTGCTAGACCCTTTCGCCCAGACAACCACGAGCAGTACTTC. Protein: CSARPFRPDNHEQYF.